Sequencing of this TCR beta chain was carried out in a study of blood T cell repertoires in COVID-19. Study-level background: Acute-phase and convalescent COVID-19 samples originated in the United States, Italy and Spain. In each case, the material was cDNA or gDNA derived from T cells, B-cell-depleted T cells, or PBMCs.

The study recruited people aged 18 to 89 years across roughly 25 US areas. Participant-reported clinical history was the basis for cohort assignment. Profiling relied on immunoSEQ multiplex PCR, and the TCRdb table lists in-frame clones only, not all of them. The sample lists under 200,000 clones; roughly 82% were seen once. The clonotype comes from a man in his forties with acute COVID-19. Input material: PBMCs or T cells enriched from blood (not recorded which).

The CDR3 nucleotides read TGTGCCAGCAGTTCTACGGGACAGGGGTACTATGGCTACACCTTC. Translating it yields CASSSTGQGYYGYTF. The genes are TRBV28 and TRBJ1-2, with 10 bases fitting TRBD1. This CDR3 contains 15 residues. V was pared by 4 bases and J by 3 bases, with 5 bases of the junction left unmatched. Germline lookup yields CDR1 MDHEN and CDR2 SYDVKM.